This T cell receptor beta chain was observed in a study of blood T cell repertoires in COVID-19. This clone came up once. Profiled with immunoSEQ multiplex PCR; TCRdb holds only in-frame clones, not every one. Of some 65,000 clones listed, roughly 88% were seen once; the top ten hold around 0.52%. Germline lookup yields CDR1 SGHVS and CDR2 FNYEAQ. The CDR3 totals 17 residues. Deletions cut 1 base from V and 8 bases from J, with 23 bases between. The rearrangement joins TRBV7-6 to TRBJ1-2, with no clear D. Sequenced sample: peripheral blood. The clonotype was recovered from a man aged 50 to 60 with COVID-19, enrolled during active disease. This CDR3 reads CASSLEKNRPQAGGYTF. The DNA of the CDR3 is TGTGCCAGCAGCTTAGAAAAGAATAGGCCTCAGGCGGGAGGCTACACCTTC.